Listed here is a single T cell receptor (beta chain). Its specific antigen is unknown. No base-level quality is on record; no much larger clone is a single base apart. The method behind the library was 5' RACE. The sample was run on an Illumina HiSeq 2500. A second PCR of about 7 to 12 cycles was run with a J-beta primer mix and a sample-barcoded 5' primer. Each TCR beta cDNA molecule received a unique molecular identifier from a template-switch 5' adaptor carrying 12 random nucleotides. At least 2.5 million CDR3-containing paired-end reads were obtained from each sample. First-strand cDNA was synthesized from all RNA with the Mint cDNA synthesis kit, primed by a TRBC-specific oligonucleotide. Following uracil-DNA glycosylase treatment, a first 18-cycle PCR with universal primers M1SS and BC2_uni_R was performed on all cDNA. The study's own analysis went as follows. Normalization of each sample was performed by random selection of 1 million high-quality reads, each carrying a distinct molecular identifier. Reads sharing molecular identifiers were discarded rather than binned into consensus sequences. MiTCR, run with a Q25 quality threshold and the strictest error-elimination algorithm, handled CDR3 identification, clonotype clustering and error correction. A nonparametric unseen species model with Euler transformation was used to estimate a lower bound on total TCR beta diversity. TCRdb trimmed the raw reads at Q25, called clones with MiXCR and kept productive beta chains. Each record represents a unique CDR3 protein, reported with the most common genes and DNA among its rows. It is TCRdb's table, rather than the study itself, that gives the V and J calls and clone size. The sample includes around 900,000 distinct CDR3 sequences, with 25% to 30% observed a single time. The top ten clonotypes cover 15% to 20% of the sample.

These data come from a study of blood T cells in healthy people across ages (dated by TCRdb to the mid-2010s). Looking at the study overall: In model experiments, template switching captured roughly one uniquely barcoded TCR beta cDNA molecule for every two T cells. Using deep sequencing normalized with unique cDNA molecular identifiers, the study measured how TCR beta repertoire diversity changes with age. Four age groups were formed from the donors: young (average about 15 years), middle-aged (around 40), aged (about 62) and long-lived (roughly 88). To avoid experimental bias, donors of different ages were spread randomly across the sequencing lanes. Two additional independent replicas of 1 million unique cDNA reads from the same blood draw were analyzed for two donors (one aged 18 to 30 and one aged 80 or older).

The paper's findings and limits, for the study overall: Compared with the aged group, more naive CD4+ T cells, fewer expanded clones and increased TCR diversity were shown by the long-lived group, suggesting age selection. Estimates of total diversity based on one million sequenced T cells were considered lower bounds and underestimates. As age increased, observed TCR beta diversity per million T cells dropped in a roughly linear way, and a significant reduction was already evident by age approximately 40. Observed TCR beta diversity correlated strongly with the percentage of naive T cells measured by flow cytometry. Because profiling used bulk unsorted PBMCs, naive and antigen-experienced compartments could not be compared conclusively. Donor CMV infection status was unknown, potentially confounding age-related changes in expanded clonotypes.

The roughly 42 donors, aged about 6 to 95 years, were systemically healthy Caucasian individuals from Russia. Each donor gave 9.5 to 10 milliliters of peripheral blood, drawn into EDTA-treated Vacutainer tubes. PBMCs were isolated by Ficoll-Paque density-gradient centrifugation, with at least 6 million obtained per sample. Trizol reagent was used to extract total RNA from PBMCs, with at least 6 micrograms per sample. For every donor, an aliquot of PBMCs went through flow cytometry to measure the percentages of naive CD45RAhigh/CD27high T cells. The CDR3 contains 17 residues, cysteine and phenylalanine counted. Of the read, only the CDR3 DNA is kept; its 51 bases are in frame from base 1. Looking up the germline V gene yields CDR1 SGHRS and CDR2 YFSETQ. V and J lose 2 bases and 2 bases, and a span of 14 bases separates them.

The rearranged segments are TRBV5-1 and TRBJ2-6; the D gene is perhaps TRBD2, on 6 matching bases. The sample consisted of blood. The TCR originated in a woman aged 80 or over in good health. The DNA reads as follows: TGCGCCAGCAGCTTAACGGCCCCGGGAGCTGGGGCCAACGTCCTGACTTTC. It is translated as CASSLTAPGAGANVLTF.